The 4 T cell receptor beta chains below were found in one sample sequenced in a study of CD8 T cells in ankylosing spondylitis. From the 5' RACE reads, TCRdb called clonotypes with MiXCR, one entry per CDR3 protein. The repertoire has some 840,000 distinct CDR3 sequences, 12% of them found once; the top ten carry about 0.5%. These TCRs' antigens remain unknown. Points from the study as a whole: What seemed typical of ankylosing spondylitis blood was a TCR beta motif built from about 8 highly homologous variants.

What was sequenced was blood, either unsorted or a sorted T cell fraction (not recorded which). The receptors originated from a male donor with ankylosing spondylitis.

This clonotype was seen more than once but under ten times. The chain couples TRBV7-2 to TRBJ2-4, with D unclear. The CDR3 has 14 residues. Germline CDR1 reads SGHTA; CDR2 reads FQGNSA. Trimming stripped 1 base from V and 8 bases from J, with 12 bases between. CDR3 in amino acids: CASSLDGSEDIQYF. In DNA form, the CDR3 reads TGTGCCAGCAGCTTAGATGGCAGTGAGGACATTCAGTACTTC.

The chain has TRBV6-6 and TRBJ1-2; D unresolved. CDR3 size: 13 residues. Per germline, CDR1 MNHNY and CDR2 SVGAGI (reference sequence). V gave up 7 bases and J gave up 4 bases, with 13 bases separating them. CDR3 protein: CASTFKGTYGYTF. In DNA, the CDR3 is TGTGCCAGCACCTTCAAGGGAACCTATGGCTACACCTTC.

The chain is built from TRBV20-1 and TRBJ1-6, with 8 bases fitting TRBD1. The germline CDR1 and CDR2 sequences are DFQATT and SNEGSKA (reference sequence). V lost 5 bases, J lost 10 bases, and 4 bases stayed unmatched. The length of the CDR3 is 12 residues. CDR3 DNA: TGCAGTGCTTCAGGGGGCGGGTCACCCCTCCACTTT. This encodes CSASGGGSPLHF.

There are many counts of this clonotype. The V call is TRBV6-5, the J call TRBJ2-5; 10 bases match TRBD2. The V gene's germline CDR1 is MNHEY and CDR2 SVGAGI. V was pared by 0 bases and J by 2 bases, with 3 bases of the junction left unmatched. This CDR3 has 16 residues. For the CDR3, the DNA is TGTGCCAGCAGTTACTCTCTAGCGGGAGCACAAGAGACCCAGTACTTC. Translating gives CASSYSLAGAQETQYF.